This TCR beta chain came from a study of blood T cell repertoires in COVID-19. About the study: Material from acute and convalescent COVID-19 was sourced from the United States, Italy and Spain. The analysed material was cDNA or gDNA that came from T cells, B-cell-depleted T cells, or PBMCs.

Per the original data handling: Estimation of nucleated cell counts relied on the amplification of reference gene primers. Measured with immunoSEQ multiplex PCR; TCRdb has only the in-frame clones, and not every one. V and J calls and clone size are given by that table; D and trimming were obtained from the DNA. The sample has 50,000 to 60,000 clones, around nine tenths seen once. The junction had 7 bases not matched to a gene; V was cut back by 3 bases and J by 4 bases. The germline CDR1 and CDR2 sequences are LNHDA and SQIVND (reference sequence). The CDR3 is 16 amino acids. This clone has more than one count but fewer than ten.

The receptor was isolated from a man in his fifties or sixties with active COVID-19. The V gene is TRBV19, the J gene TRBJ2-1; 9 bases align to TRBD2. The sample taken for sequencing was peripheral blood. CDR3 DNA sequence: TGTGCCAGTAGTATTATAGCGGGAGCCGATTACAATGAGCAGTTCTTC. Its protein product is CASSIIAGADYNEQFF.